This entry lists 20 T cell receptor beta chains sequenced from one sample in a study of control samples from healthy donors and cancer patients. Some clones are missing from TCRdb's copy, which holds only in-frame ones; the method was immunoSEQ multiplex PCR. Among 150,000 to 200,000 clones listed, around 91% were seen once. Specimen: blood. Receptors originate from a woman in her twenties or thirties in good health.

The rearrangement links TRBV6-5 to TRBJ1-4, with D possibly being TRBD1 (6 bases). This CDR3 region has 13 residues. V gave up 0 bases and J gave up 7 bases, with 6 bases separating them. Germline V gene sequence: CDR1 MNHEY, CDR2 SVGAGI. The DNA for the CDR3 is TGTGCCAGCAGTTACTCCAGGGGTGAAAAACTGTTTTTT. It specifies CASSYSRGEKLFF.

V usage is TRBV2 and J usage is TRBJ2-5, with 9 bases fitting TRBD1. V lost 4 bases, J lost 1 base, and 4 bases stayed unmatched. The CDR3 sequence is 15 residues long. The germline gives CDR1 SNHLY, CDR2 FYNNEI. The CDR3 sequence is CASSAEQGAQETQYF. As DNA, the CDR3 is TGTGCCAGCAGTGCGGAACAGGGGGCCCAAGAGACCCAGTACTTC.

Regarding this clone: This same CDR3 is encoded by further DNA sequences in the sample. This chain links TRBV18 with TRBJ2-5; possible D gene TRBD1, 5 bases. The germline V and J ends were trimmed by 3 bases and 4 bases, with 9 bases remaining between them. Per germline, CDR1 KGHSH and CDR2 LQKENI. This CDR3 is built from 13 residues. CDR3: CASSPGQGETQYF. The CDR3 region has the DNA TGTGCCAGCTCACCGGGGCAGGGAGAGACCCAGTACTTC.

The rearrangement joins TRBV3-1 (or the pseudogene TRBV3-2) to TRBJ1-2; D uncertain. V was clipped by 4 bases and J by 7 bases, with 16 bases between them. The CDR3 runs 14 residues. CDR1 LGHDT and CDR2 YNNKEL come from the germline V gene (reference sequence). CDR3 in DNA: TGTGCCAGCAGCCTCCGGACGGCTATCCCTGGCTACACCTTC. It encodes CASSLRTAIPGYTF.

This clone was seen more than once but under ten times. The CDR3 sequence: CASRQGSVDEKLFF. DNA for the CDR3: TGTGCCAGCAGACAGGGGAGCGTTGACGAAAAACTGTTTTTT. This chain links TRBV2 with TRBJ1-4; 7 bases are shared with TRBD1. Germline V CDR1 and CDR2: SNHLY, FYNNEI. Losses at the gene ends were 6 bases for V and 8 bases for J; bases not matched to a gene: 9. The CDR3 contains 14 residues.

The rearrangement links TRBV18 to TRBJ1-5, with 8 bases lining up with TRBD1. CDR1 and CDR2 (germline): KGHSH, LQKENI. The CDR3 has 13 amino acids. V dropped 3 bases and J dropped 5; count of bases not matched to a gene: 0. CDR3 DNA sequence: TGTGCCAGCTCACCGGACAGGGATCAGCCCCAGCATTTT. As protein: CASSPDRDQPQHF.

This sequence joins TRBV5-4 and TRBJ2-6; D is unclear. This CDR3 spans 15 amino acids. Trimming removed 0 bases at V and 2 bases at J, with 6 bases between. CDR1 and CDR2 from the germline V gene are SGHNT and YYREEE (reference sequence). Here the CDR3 DNA reads TGTGCCAGCAGCTTGGGGTTGGCTGGGGCCAACGTCCTGACTTTC. It specifies CASSLGLAGANVLTF.

J is TRBJ1-4 and V is TRBV30; D is uncertain. This CDR3 comprises 13 residues. The germline CDR1 and CDR2 sequences are GTSNPN and SVGIG (reference sequence). The V end was cut by 1 base, the J end by 3 bases, with 6 bases between. The CDR3, as DNA: TGTGCCTGGAGTGAGCAGCCTAATGAAAAACTGTTTTTT. It is translated as CAWSEQPNEKLFF.

The chain couples TRBV7-9 to TRBJ1-1; TRBD1 agrees at 8 bases. Germline loops: CDR1 SEHNR, CDR2 FQNEAQ (reference sequence). The CDR3 is 16 amino acids. J lost 1 base, V lost 1 base, and 5 bases had no gene match. The CDR3 nucleotides are TGTGCCAGCAGCTTAGGTCTCAGGGGGCGGAACACTGAAGCTTTCTTT. It is translated as CASSLGLRGRNTEAFF.

The gene calls are TRBV3-1 (or the pseudogene TRBV3-2) and TRBJ1-6; 8 bases are a match to TRBD1. Germline-derived CDR1 and CDR2 are LGHDT and YNNKEL (reference sequence). The CDR3 loop spans 14 amino acids. The junction had 1 base not matched to a gene; V was cut back by 4 bases and J by 5 bases. As DNA, the CDR3 is TGTGCCAGCAGCCTGGGACAGGATAATTCACCCCTCCACTTT. It translates to CASSLGQDNSPLHF.

J is TRBJ2-7 and V is TRBV7-8; D may be TRBD2 (6 bases). The V end was cut by 0 bases, the J end by 3 bases, with 9 bases between. This CDR3 spans 14 amino acids. The germline gives CDR1 SGHVS, CDR2 FQNEAQ. The CDR3 sequence is CASSLALAYYEQYF. CDR3 bases: TGTGCCAGCAGCTTAGCACTAGCTTACTACGAGCAGTACTTC. The full variable domain, rest sourced from reference TRBV7-8 and TRBJ2-7, is GAGVSQSPRYKVAKRGQDVALRCDPISGHVSLFWYQQALGQGPEFLTYFQNEAQLDKSGLPSDRFFAERPEGSVSTLKIQRTQQEDSAVYLCASSLALAYYEQYFGPGTRLTVT.

The chain links TRBV5-6 to TRBJ2-3, with D unresolved. The length of the CDR3 is 12 residues. V was clipped by 2 bases and J by 5 bases, with 6 bases between them. Germline CDR1 is SGHDT and CDR2 is YYEEEE. CDR3 DNA: TGTGCCAGCAGCTTTCTGAAAGATACGCAGTATTTT. This encodes CASSFLKDTQYF.

V gene TRBV28 combines with J gene TRBJ2-6; D gene unclear. V dropped 2 bases and J dropped 0 bases, with 8 bases sitting between them. CDR1 MDHEN and CDR2 SYDVKM come from the germline V gene. The length of the CDR3 is 16 residues. The CDR3 is CASSLRQSSGANVLTF. The CDR3 coding sequence is TGTGCCAGCAGTTTACGGCAGAGCTCTGGGGCCAACGTCCTGACTTTC. The variable domain in full, completed from reference TRBV28 and TRBJ2-6, reads DVKVTQSSRYLVKRTGEKVFLECVQDMDHENMFWYRQDPGLGLRLIYFSYDVKMKEKGDIPEGYSVSREKKERFSLILESASTNQTSMYLCASSLRQSSGANVLTFGAGSRLTVL.

The chain employs TRBV15 and TRBJ1-2, with D uncertain. The germline CDR1 and CDR2 sequences are LNHNV and YYDKDF (reference sequence). V dropped 0 bases and J dropped 8 bases, with 7 bases sitting between them. This CDR3 has 12 residues. The CDR3 spells CATSRDRRGYTF. The CDR3 bases are TGTGCCACCAGCAGAGATCGGCGGGGCTACACCTTC. The whole variable domain, filled in from reference TRBV15 and TRBJ1-2, reads DAMVIQNPRYQVTQFGKPVTLSCSQTLNHNVMYWYQQKSSQAPKLLFHYYDKDFNNEADTPDNFQSRRPNTSFCFLDIRSPGLGDTAMYLCATSRDRRGYTFGSGTRLTVV.

This chain links TRBV30 with TRBJ2-1; TRBD2 is a possible D gene (6 bases). V gave up 1 base and J gave up 15 bases, with 13 bases separating them. The CDR3 extends over 11 amino acids. Germline V gene data show CDR1 as GTSNPN and CDR2 as SVGIG (reference sequence). The DNA of the CDR3 is TGTGCCTGGAGTGGAGGGCGGGAAGGGTTCTTC. Encoded protein: CAWSGGREGFF.

The chain links TRBV11-2 to TRBJ2-7; D gene unclear. CDR1 SGHAT and CDR2 FQNNGV come from the germline V gene. This CDR3 has 14 residues. Trimming cost V 1 base and J 4 bases, with 11 bases left between them. In DNA form, the CDR3 reads TGTGCCAGCAGCTTAGCCCTTATTACTTACGAGCAGTACTTC. Its protein is CASSLALITYEQYF.

The rearrangement links TRBV29-1 to TRBJ2-1, with no clear D. The germline V and J ends were trimmed by 3 bases and 5 bases, with 2 bases remaining between them. The CDR3 sequence is 10 residues long. Germline CDR1 SQVTM, CDR2 ANQGSEA. The CDR3 sequence is CSVEDNEQFF. CDR3 in DNA: TGCAGCGTTGAGGACAATGAGCAGTTCTTC.

This clone was picked up one time. The rearrangement links TRBV2 to TRBJ1-1, with 7 bases that match TRBD1. The ends lost 7 bases at V and 1 base at J; junction bases unmatched: 3. The CDR3 loop spans 13 amino acids. Germline assignment: CDR1 SNHLY and CDR2 FYNNEI. The CDR3 is CASNYRGNTEAFF. The DNA for the CDR3 is TGTGCCAGCAATTACAGGGGGAACACTGAAGCTTTCTTT.

This clone was observed once. The genes are TRBV7-2 and TRBJ1-1; D is possibly TRBD1 (5 bases). Germline lookup yields CDR1 SGHTA and CDR2 FQGNSA. V was shortened by 0 bases and J by 5 bases, with 7 bases between the two germline ends. This CDR3 is 13 amino acids long. Here the CDR3 DNA reads TGTGCCAGCAGCTTAGCGGGACGGACTGAAGCTTTCTTT. This codes for CASSLAGRTEAFF.

The chain has TRBV11-3 and TRBJ1-3, with D perhaps TRBD1 (6 bases). The germline V gene encodes CDR1 SGHNT and CDR2 YENEEA. The CDR3 is 15 residues long. V shed 4 bases and J shed 4 bases, with 14 bases lying between them. The CDR3 DNA sequence: TGTGCCAGCAGCTCCACCAGGGGAGCCGGAAACACCATATATTTT. Its protein product is CASSSTRGAGNTIYF.